This T cell receptor beta chain is drawn from a study of blood T cell repertoires in COVID-19. Germline CDR1 reads SGHRS; CDR2 reads YFSETQ. The V gene end was trimmed by 5 bases and the J gene end by 7 bases; junction bases not matched to a gene: 3. The CDR3 covers 13 residues. This clone was detected once. In the study's own analysis: Amplification with reference gene primers provided the estimates of nucleated cell counts. Generated by immunoSEQ multiplex PCR, the TCRdb table keeps only in-frame clones and is missing some. The V and J calls and the clone size are those of that table, but D and trimming were determined from the DNA. The profile shows about 180,000 clones, 84% of them singletons.

This receptor was obtained from a man in his fifties or sixties who had recovered from COVID-19. This chain connects TRBV5-1 to TRBJ2-2, with 9 nucleotides matching TRBD2. Material for sequencing was PBMCs or T cells enriched from blood (not recorded which). The CDR3 here is CASRGLAGGELFF. CDR3 nucleotide sequence: TGCGCCAGCAGGGGACTAGCCGGCGGGGAGCTGTTTTTT.